This T cell receptor (beta chain) was captured by sequencing in a study of blood T cells in healthy people across ages. General study results and limits: Per million T cells, the diversity of TCR beta decreased roughly linearly as age advanced.

Comment on this clonotype: Its antigen is undetermined.

With a J-beta primer mix and a sample-barcoded 5' primer, a second PCR ran about 7 to 12 cycles. TCRdb called the 5' RACE reads again in MiXCR, with one record for every CDR3 protein. The data show more than 550,000 distinct CDR3 sequences, about 20% seen once. The germline V and J ends were trimmed by 5 bases and 4 bases, with 16 bases remaining between them. The CDR3 length is 15 residues. V and J are TRBV12-3 or TRBV12-4 and TRBJ2-3; D is possibly TRBD2 (7 bases). Sequencing was carried out using blood. The clonotype comes from a man aged 65 to 85 in good health. CDR3 sequence: CASSPGGGGADTQYF. Written as DNA, the CDR3 is TGTGCCAGCAGTCCGGGGGGCGGGGGAGCAGATACGCAGTATTTT.